This T cell receptor (beta chain) was found in a study of identifying expanded T cells in peripheral blood (dated by TCRdb to between 2018 and 2021). Study-wide context: Separate aliquots of the same genomic DNA pool were sequenced to produce technical replicates, and four replicates were compared in pairs.

During the collection period, no infections or other immune events were recorded for the healthy donors. Healthy-donor blood repertoires served as a training cohort to calibrate time-dependent variance in a beta-binomial model of T-cell clone differential abundance. The training cohort was composed of around ten healthy donors, 3 female and 7 male. The donors were between roughly 29 and 65 years old, with an average age of 43 years. Whole blood was collected from each healthy donor at three time points spaced about two weeks apart and obtained from a commercial supplier. Genomic DNA was extracted from unsorted whole blood for immunosequencing. General conclusions and limits of the study: Variance in clone template counts between approximately two-week samples significantly increased with total template count across all healthy donors. The authors expected that biological variance in healthy repertoires might rise further over much longer intervals, such as months to years. Across all healthy-donor time intervals, the beta-binomial model significantly lowered both the number of clones called differentially abundant and the false-positive rate. Between technical replicates the binomial model flagged around 1.3 differentially abundant clones, whereas over about 2 weeks the binomial model flagged about 15 and over roughly 4 weeks 19 to 20.

The immunoSEQ Assay, which uses bias-controlled multiplex PCR amplification of genomic DNA, was used to profile TCRbeta CDR3 regions. As for the authors' bioinformatics: To quantify the absolute abundance of each unique TCRbeta CDR3 region, the sequences were collapsed and filtered. Two models were used to test differential abundance: a binomial model (Fisher-equivalent) and a beta-binomial model that adds time-dependent variance fitted from healthy donors. Clones with fewer than 5 combined templates were removed, and a clone was called differentially abundant if the clone's Benjamini-Hochberg FDR was below 0.01. Using the form v = (b*log(k)+a)^2, the beta-binomial variance was modeled as a function of the total template count across the two samples. The table was pulled from immuneACCESS by TCRdb, which kept in-frame rearrangements only. Such tables lose some clones; where checked, under half of the loss comes from unresolved V genes, and the rest has no known cause. V, J and clone size are taken as reported in that table, and D and trimming were inferred from the DNA itself. Recorded for this sample are around 84,000 clones; 70% to 90% of them occurred a single time. The ten largest account for about 7% of the sample.

In regard to this clone: The antigen it binds to is not known. Nothing much larger sits one base from this clone, and base qualities are not available.

This TCR derives from a person aged 18-70 years in good health. The sequencing sample was made of blood.

The sequenced DNA is TGTGCCAGTAGAGACTGGCAGGGGAACACAGATACGCAGTATTTT. Translated, this is CASRDWQGNTDTQYF. Rearrangement joined TRBV19 to TRBJ2-3, with TRBD1 perhaps the D gene, on 6 matching bases. CDR1 and CDR2 were assigned from the germline V gene (reference sequence) as LNHDA and SQIVND. The junction shows trimming of 6 bases on V and 2 bases on J, plus 15 bases between the germline ends. Counted from cysteine to phenylalanine, this CDR3 has 15 amino acids. Only the CDR3 portion is preserved as DNA: 45 bases, with reading frame beginning at the first base.